The T cell receptor (beta chain) described here comes from a study of blood T cell repertoires in COVID-19. Across the whole study: Acute and convalescent COVID-19 samples came from the United States, Italy and Spain. Nucleic acid was either cDNA or gDNA, and it came from T cells, B-cell-depleted T cells, or PBMCs.

In Seattle, patients joined the study during active infection and were tracked longitudinally. Original data processing: Cell counts per sample came from amplifying reference gene primers. The method was immunoSEQ multiplex PCR; TCRdb's version includes in-frame clones alone and lacks a portion of them. Clone size and V and J calls were adopted from that table, with D and trimming inferred from the DNA. This sample yields 170,000 or so clones, of which roughly four fifths are seen a single time; around 8% belongs to the top ten. From germline, CDR1 is SGHDT and CDR2 YYEEEE. The junction had 8 bases not matched to a gene; V was cut back by 4 bases and J by 8 bases. The CDR3 is 14 amino acids.

The chain recombines TRBV5-6 with TRBJ2-1, with 8 bases that match TRBD1. This TCR came from a woman between 70 and 85 years old with COVID-19, enrolled during active disease. Sequences were obtained from peripheral blood. The CDR3 is CASSGDRGGDEQFF. The CDR3, as DNA: TGTGCCAGCAGCGGCGACAGGGGTGGGGATGAGCAGTTCTTC.